The 18 T cell receptor beta chains listed next were all sequenced from one sample in a study of blood T cell repertoires in COVID-19. TCRdb keeps only in-frame clones here, not all; method: immunoSEQ multiplex PCR. This table has 25,000 to 35,000 clones, over 75% appearing once. Sequenced sample: peripheral blood. These receptors all stem from a man aged 65 to 79 with active COVID-19.

This chain connects TRBV29-1 to TRBJ2-7; D is uncertain. Germline CDR1 is SQVTM and CDR2 is ANQGSEA. The CDR3 sequence is 11 residues long. The V end lost 4 bases, the J end lost 1 base, and 5 bases lay between the germline ends. CDR3 coding DNA: TGCAGCGTTGCCCATTCCTACGAGCAGTACTTC. Its translation is CSVAHSYEQYF.

The chain has TRBV5-1 and TRBJ2-1; D is unresolved. Deletions cut 2 bases from V and 5 bases from J, with 8 bases between. CDR3 length equals 13 residues. Germline CDR1 and CDR2: SGHRS and YFSETQ. The DNA for the CDR3 is TGCGCCAGCAGCTTAAACAACAACAATGAGCAGTTCTTC. Its protein is CASSLNNNNEQFF.

This CDR3 reads CATSGDRGSNQPQHF. CDR3 coding DNA: TGTGCCACCAGTGGGGACAGGGGCAGCAATCAGCCCCAGCATTTT. The chain recombines TRBV24-1 with TRBJ1-5; 10 bases align to TRBD1. Germline trimming cut 5 bases from V and 1 base from J; bases unmatched to any gene: 1. The CDR3 consists of 15 residues. CDR1 and CDR2 from the germline V gene are KGHDR and SFDVKD.

The V and J genes are TRBV28 and TRBJ2-2; a possible D gene is TRBD1 (5 bases). The V and J ends lost 8 bases and 3 bases respectively, with 13 bases between them. The CDR3 has 14 amino acids. The germline CDR1 and CDR2 sequences are MDHEN and SYDVKM. This CDR3 reads CASRPGPDTGELFF. CDR3 DNA sequence: TGTGCCAGCCGCCCAGGGCCGGACACCGGGGAGCTGTTTTTT.

V usage is TRBV19 and J usage is TRBJ1-2; 10 nucleotides match TRBD1. Germline-derived CDR1 and CDR2 are LNHDA and SQIVND (reference sequence). The junction had 8 bases not matched to a gene; V was cut back by 6 bases and J by 4 bases. This CDR3 has 15 amino acids. The CDR3 reads CASRGRTGGPYGYTF. CDR3 nucleotides: TGTGCCAGTAGAGGAAGGACAGGGGGACCCTATGGCTACACCTTC.

V is TRBV30 and J is TRBJ1-1; no clear D gene. Germline V gives CDR1 GTSNPN, CDR2 SVGIG (reference sequence). V gave up 4 bases and J gave up 0 bases, with 6 bases separating them. This CDR3 contains 12 residues. In DNA form, the CDR3 reads TGTGCCTGGACTAGATTGAACACTGAAGCTTTCTTT. Amino acids: CAWTRLNTEAFF. The full variable domain, in which reference TRBV30 and TRBJ1-1 provide the parts outside the CDR3, is SQTIHQWPATLVQPVGSPLSLECTVEGTSNPNLYWYRQAAGRGLQLLFYSVGIGQISSEVPQNLSASRPQDRQFILSSKKLLLSDSGFYLCAWTRLNTEAFFGQGTRLTVV.

The chain joins TRBV19 to TRBJ2-7; weak D call: TRBD1 (6 bases). Germline loops: CDR1 LNHDA, CDR2 SQIVND (reference sequence). The CDR3 totals 14 residues. V dropped 6 bases and J dropped 3 bases, with 15 bases sitting between them. CDR3 coding DNA: TGTGCCAGTAGCCATCAGGGGCCTCTCTACGAGCAGTACTTC. Protein product: CASSHQGPLYEQYF.

The chain is built from TRBV5-1 and TRBJ2-3, with D perhaps TRBD1 (7 bases). Trimming left V 4 bases short and J 2 bases short, with 11 bases between. The germline gives CDR1 SGHRS, CDR2 YFSETQ. This CDR3 spans 14 amino acids. Written as DNA, the CDR3 is TGCGCCAGCAGCGCGGGACAGTACACAGATACGCAGTATTTT. As protein: CASSAGQYTDTQYF.

The chain carries TRBV5-8 and TRBJ2-7; TRBD2 matches at 7 bases. Trimming at V came to 3 bases and at J to 6 bases, leaving 9 bases not matched to a gene. The CDR3 sequence is 14 residues long. Germline V CDR1 and CDR2: SGHTS, YDEGEE. CDR3 in DNA: TGTGCCAGCAGCTGGGGGAACGGGAGGTCCGAGCAGTACTTC. Protein sequence: CASSWGNGRSEQYF.

The genes are TRBV19 and TRBJ1-6, with 10 bases fitting TRBD1. The CDR3 has 13 residues. Germline V gene data show CDR1 as LNHDA and CDR2 as SQIVND (reference sequence). The CDR3, as DNA: TGTGCTACGGGACAGGGGTATAATTCACCCCTCCACTTT. Its protein product is CATGQGYNSPLHF. Full variable domain (remainder filled in from reference TRBV19 and TRBJ1-6): DGGITQSPKYLFRKEGQNVTLSCEQNLNHDAMYWYRQDPGQGLRLIYYSQIVNDFQKGDIAEGYSVSREKKESFPLTVTSAQKNPTAFYLCATGQGYNSPLHFGNGTRLTVT.

The V gene is TRBV24-1, the J gene TRBJ1-5; TRBD1 matches 10 bases. The length of the CDR3 is 15 residues. Trimming removed 4 bases from V and 4 bases from J; junction bases left unmatched: 3. Germline CDR1 is KGHDR and CDR2 is SFDVKD. This chain's CDR3 is CATSDQGQGNQPQHF. In nucleotides, the CDR3 is TGTGCCACCAGTGACCAGGGACAGGGGAATCAGCCCCAGCATTTT.

This clone was seen a single time. This chain joins TRBV11-3 and TRBJ2-5; TRBD1 aligns across 7 bases. The V and J ends lost 5 bases and 1 base, in that order; junction bases with no gene match: 4. The germline CDR1 and CDR2 sequences are SGHNT and YENEEA. The CDR3 contains 14 residues. CDR3 amino acids: CASSRDRVQETQYF. CDR3 coding DNA: TGTGCCAGCAGCCGCGACAGGGTCCAAGAGACCCAGTACTTC.

This chain joins TRBV28 and TRBJ1-2, with 8 bases identical to TRBD1. With 7 bases clipped from V and 5 bases from J, the junction kept 9 bases outside the gene matches. CDR3 length equals 14 residues. Germline CDR1 MDHEN, CDR2 SYDVKM. CDR3: CASTRSGQEYGYTF. Here the CDR3 DNA reads TGTGCCAGCACCCGATCGGGACAGGAGTATGGCTACACCTTC.

The chain has TRBV28 and TRBJ2-4; possibly TRBD2 for D (6 bases). Trimming took off 7 bases at V and 1 base at J, with 11 bases between the two ends. CDR3 length: 14 amino acids. The V gene's germline CDR1 is MDHEN and CDR2 SYDVKM. The CDR3 spells CASTGGFAKNIQYF. The CDR3 DNA sequence: TGTGCCAGCACAGGAGGGTTCGCCAAAAACATTCAGTACTTC.

This chain uses TRBV5-4 with TRBJ2-1, with D hard to call. The CDR3 contains 13 residues. Germline CDR1 is SGHNT and CDR2 is YYREEE (reference sequence). Trimming took off 0 bases at V and 3 bases at J, with 4 bases between the two ends. CDR3 DNA: TGTGCCAGCAGCTTGGAATACTACAATGAGCAGTTCTTC. Its translation is CASSLEYYNEQFF.

This chain joins TRBV19 and TRBJ2-1; 9 positions match TRBD2. J lost 4 bases, V lost 6 bases, and 1 base had no gene match. This CDR3 region has 13 residues. Looked up from germline, CDR1 is LNHDA and CDR2 is SQIVND (reference sequence). The CDR3 nucleotides are TGTGCCAGTAGCCTAGCGGGGTACAATGAGCAGTTCTTC. Amino acid sequence: CASSLAGYNEQFF.

The chain couples TRBV7-9 to TRBJ2-3, with D perhaps matching TRBD2 (5 bases). CDR3 size: 16 residues. Germline V gene lookup returns CDR1 SEHNR and CDR2 FQNEAQ (reference sequence). Trimming cost V 5 bases and J 1 base, with 16 bases left between them. The CDR3 protein is CASSPDWRVRTDTQYF. The CDR3, as DNA: TGTGCCAGCAGCCCCGACTGGCGGGTACGCACAGATACGCAGTATTTT.

This sequence joins TRBV7-2 and TRBJ2-1, with D possibly TRBD2 on 5 matching bases. The V gene lost 1 base and the J gene lost 7 bases, with 14 bases spanning the gap. CDR1 is SGHTA and CDR2 is FQGNSA in the germline V gene. The CDR3 runs 15 residues. The CDR3 DNA reads TGTGCCAGCAGCTTAGGCGCTAGTTTAGCGAATGAGCAGTTCTTC. Encoded protein: CASSLGASLANEQFF. The full variable domain, its missing parts supplied by reference TRBV7-2 and TRBJ2-1, is GAGVSQSPSNKVTEKGKDVELRCDPISGHTALYWYRQSLGQGLEFLIYFQGNSAPDKSGLPSDRFSAERTGGSVSTLTIQRTQQEDSAVYLCASSLGASLANEQFFGPGTRLTVL.